Each of the 26 T cell receptor beta chains below was sequenced from the same sample in a study of T cell responses to AZD1222 COVID-19 vaccine. TCRdb's table, derived via immunoSEQ multiplex PCR, lists solely in-frame clones and lacks some. The sample consists of roughly 130,000 clones, around 90% of them appearing once. The source material was peripheral blood, sampled on day 0 of AZD1222 vaccination. The receptors here all came from an adult in good health.

The V gene is TRBV28, the J gene TRBJ1-1, with no clear D. The CDR3 sequence is 14 residues long. CDR1 and CDR2 from the germline V gene are MDHEN and SYDVKM. Trimming removed 1 base from V and 0 bases from J, with 6 bases in between. This CDR3 reads CASSLFGMNTEAFF. The CDR3 DNA is TGTGCCAGCAGTTTATTCGGCATGAACACTGAAGCTTTCTTT. Filled out from reference TRBV28 and TRBJ1-1, the complete variable domain reads DVKVTQSSRYLVKRTGEKVFLECVQDMDHENMFWYRQDPGLGLRLIYFSYDVKMKEKGDIPEGYSVSREKKERFSLILESASTNQTSMYLCASSLFGMNTEAFFGQGTRLTVV.

This chain uses TRBV3-1 (or the pseudogene TRBV3-2) with TRBJ2-1; TRBD1 agrees at 8 bases. J gave up 8 bases and V 5 bases, and 8 bases lay outside the gene matches. Germline lookup yields CDR1 LGHDT and CDR2 YNNKEL (reference sequence). The length of the CDR3 is 14 residues. CDR3: CASSYDRGWDEQFF. CDR3 in DNA: TGTGCCAGCAGCTATGACAGGGGATGGGATGAGCAGTTCTTC.

This chain links TRBV28 with TRBJ1-4; D call uncertain. The length of the CDR3 is 15 residues. Trimming took 5 bases from V and 8 from J, leaving 18 bases between them. CDR1 and CDR2 from the germline V gene are MDHEN and SYDVKM. Here the CDR3 reads CASSTPTARGEKLFF. CDR3 sequence (DNA): TGTGCCAGCAGTACCCCCACGGCGCGGGGAGAAAAACTGTTTTTT.

This sequence joins TRBV5-4 and TRBJ1-6; D is perhaps TRBD1 (5 bases). V lost 4 bases and J lost 4, with 12 bases in between. Per germline, CDR1 SGHNT and CDR2 YYREEE (reference sequence). This CDR3 has 15 residues. The CDR3 sequence: CASSPGGTYNSPLHF. CDR3 sequence (DNA): TGTGCCAGCAGCCCCGGGGGGACGTATAATTCACCCCTCCACTTT. Filled out from reference TRBV5-4 and TRBJ1-6, the complete variable domain reads ETGVTQSPTHLIKTRGQQVTLRCSSQSGHNTVSWYQQALGQGPQFIFQYYREEENGRGNFPPRFSGLQFPNYSSELNVNALELDDSALYLCASSPGGTYNSPLHFGNGTRLTVT.

The genes are TRBV2 and TRBJ1-6, with a tentative D call TRBD1 (5 bases). The germline V gene encodes CDR1 SNHLY and CDR2 FYNNEI. The CDR3 extends over 13 amino acids. V lost 10 bases and J 6 bases, leaving 13 bases between the germline ends. The CDR3 loop reads CANSRGANSPLHF. The DNA for the CDR3 is TGTGCCAACTCCCGAGGGGCTAATTCACCCCTCCACTTT.

There are a few counts of this clone. The chain combines TRBV7-2 with TRBJ2-7, with 9 bases that match TRBD1. Per the germline V gene, CDR1 is SGHTA and CDR2 is FQGNSA. The CDR3 totals 15 residues. Losses at the gene ends were 4 bases for V and 5 bases for J; bases not matched to a gene: 9. The CDR3 here is CASSSPGQGGHEQYF. CDR3 in DNA: TGTGCCAGCAGCTCTCCGGGACAGGGAGGCCACGAGCAGTACTTC. Together with reference TRBV7-2 and TRBJ2-7, the CDR3 gives the full variable domain: GAGVSQSPSNKVTEKGKDVELRCDPISGHTALYWYRQSLGQGLEFLIYFQGNSAPDKSGLPSDRFSAERTGGSVSTLTIQRTQQEDSAVYLCASSSPGQGGHEQYFGPGTRLTVT.

The chain combines TRBV5-1 with TRBJ1-2; 8 nucleotides line up with TRBD1. This CDR3 comprises 16 residues. Losses at the gene ends were 4 bases for V and 2 bases for J; bases not matched to a gene: 10. The germline V gene encodes CDR1 SGHRS and CDR2 YFSETQ. The CDR3 DNA reads as TGCGCCAGCAGCCTTACGACAGGGGAAATCAACTATGGCTACACCTTC. Translation gives CASSLTTGEINYGYTF.

V is TRBV24-1 and J is TRBJ2-5, with unresolved D. Germline CDR1 KGHDR, CDR2 SFDVKD. Trimming removed 2 bases at V and 4 bases at J, with 10 bases between. This CDR3 has 14 residues. The CDR3 region has the DNA TGTGCCACCAGTGATTCCCCCGGCCGAGAGACCCAGTACTTC. Protein product: CATSDSPGRETQYF.

This chain uses TRBV7-3 with TRBJ2-3, with TRBD2 matching over 9 bases. V trimming: 2 bases; J trimming: 1 base; junction bases outside the gene matches: 10. Germline CDR1 and CDR2: SGHTA and FQGTGA. The CDR3 covers 18 residues. This CDR3 is CASSLFGSSGDGTDTQYF. The CDR3 DNA is TGTGCCAGCAGCTTATTTGGTTCTAGCGGGGATGGCACAGATACGCAGTATTTT.

V gene TRBV9 combines with J gene TRBJ2-4; D not certain. Per the germline V gene, CDR1 is SGDLS and CDR2 is YYNGEE. The germline V and J ends were trimmed by 2 bases and 5 bases, with 11 bases remaining between them. This CDR3 contains 14 residues. In DNA form, the CDR3 reads TGTGCCAGCAGCGTTGGGGAATGGGAAAACATTCAGTACTTC. It codes for CASSVGEWENIQYF.

This clone was counted between two and nine times. This sample also contains other DNA sequences that code for the same CDR3. The chain joins TRBV28 to TRBJ2-7; 9 nucleotides line up with TRBD1. The trim removed 5 bases at V and 2 bases at J, leaving 7 bases unmatched. From germline, CDR1 is MDHEN and CDR2 SYDVKM. The CDR3 covers 15 residues. The CDR3 DNA is TGTGCCAGCAGTCCGACCGGGACAGGGACCTACGAGCAGTACTTC. Translating gives CASSPTGTGTYEQYF.

The chain carries TRBV5-5 and TRBJ2-5; no definite D call. The V end was cut by 0 bases, the J end by 5 bases, with 5 bases between. This CDR3 comprises 12 residues. Per germline, CDR1 SGHKS and CDR2 YYEKEE (reference sequence). CDR3 amino acids: CASSLGVETQYF. Written as DNA, the CDR3 is TGTGCCAGCAGCTTGGGGGTGGAGACCCAGTACTTC.

J is TRBJ2-7 and V is TRBV19; the D gene is possibly TRBD1 (6 bases). Trimming removed 4 bases at V and 2 bases at J, with 15 bases between. Germline CDR1 LNHDA, CDR2 SQIVND (reference sequence). This CDR3 is 15 amino acids long. CDR3 residues: CASSTRTASPYEQYF. DNA for the CDR3: TGTGCCAGTAGTACCCGGACAGCTTCCCCCTACGAGCAGTACTTC.

The chain links TRBV4-1 to TRBJ2-7; 10 nucleotides align to TRBD2. The CDR3 consists of 18 residues. The V gene end was trimmed by 6 bases and the J gene end by 2 bases; junction bases not matched to a gene: 16. Per germline, CDR1 MGHRA and CDR2 YSYEKL. CDR3 DNA sequence: TGCGCCAGCAGTCAATTGCTAGCGGGGGCTACGGGCCCCTACGAGCAGTACTTC. The encoded protein is CASSQLLAGATGPYEQYF.

The J gene is TRBJ2-2, the V gene TRBV11-1; D not certain. The length of the CDR3 is 13 residues. CDR1 and CDR2 from the germline V gene are SGHAT and FQDESV (reference sequence). The V and J ends lost 5 bases and 5 bases respectively, with 9 bases between them. The CDR3 sequence is CASSAQITGELFF. The DNA of the CDR3 is TGTGCCAGCAGCGCACAGATTACCGGGGAGCTGTTTTTT.

The chain uses TRBV7-2 and TRBJ2-7, with unresolved D. This CDR3 contains 14 residues. The V end was cut by 5 bases, the J end by 2 bases, with 13 bases between. CDR1 and CDR2 from the germline V gene are SGHTA and FQGNSA. For the CDR3, the DNA is TGTGCCAGCAGCCCGCCTCCGGTCCCCTACGAGCAGTACTTC. Amino acids: CASSPPPVPYEQYF.

This clone is a singleton in its sample. This rearrangement joins TRBV11-3 to TRBJ2-7, with 11 bases matching TRBD1. The germline CDR1 and CDR2 sequences are SGHNT and YENEEA. V dropped 4 bases and J dropped 0; count of bases not matched to a gene: 2. The CDR3 consists of 15 residues. In DNA form, the CDR3 reads TGTGCCAGCAGCTGGGGGACAGGGGGCTCCTACGAGCAGTACTTC. This codes for CASSWGTGGSYEQYF.

The V gene is TRBV2, the J gene TRBJ2-4, with 7 bases lining up with TRBD1. Trimming at V came to 3 bases and at J to 10 bases, leaving 9 bases not matched to a gene. The CDR3 consists of 14 residues. CDR1 is SNHLY, CDR2 FYNNEI, per germline. This CDR3 reads CASSDLGGEAIQYF. The CDR3 region has the DNA TGTGCCAGCAGTGATTTAGGGGGCGAGGCGATTCAGTACTTC.

This chain connects TRBV12-3 or TRBV12-4 to TRBJ2-5; no firm D call. The ends were cut back, 8 bases at V and 2 bases at J, with 12 bases in the middle. CDR3 size: 13 residues. As DNA, the CDR3 is TGTGCCAGCGGCCCGAGTGGGCAAGAGACCCAGTACTTC. Its protein product is CASGPSGQETQYF.

The chain carries TRBV7-9 and TRBJ2-7; no firm D call. The CDR3 totals 12 residues. With 5 bases removed from V and 5 bases from J, the gap between germline ends came to 10 bases. CDR1 is SEHNR, CDR2 FQNEAQ, per germline (reference sequence). DNA of the CDR3: TGTGCCAGCAGCCCCCTGGGCAACGAGCAGTACTTC. Protein: CASSPLGNEQYF.

This chain links TRBV5-6 with TRBJ2-7; D may be TRBD1 (6 bases). The CDR3 has 16 residues. Germline V CDR1 and CDR2: SGHDT, YYEEEE. V was pared by 2 bases and J by 2 bases, with 17 bases between. The DNA of the CDR3 is TGTGCCAGCAGCTTCCGGGTGGGGGCGAACCCCTACGAGCAGTACTTC. This codes for CASSFRVGANPYEQYF.

The rearrangement joins TRBV5-1 to TRBJ2-7; 10 nucleotides align to TRBD1. V was clipped by 0 bases and J by 7 bases; unmatched bases: 7. This CDR3 has 15 amino acids. CDR1 SGHRS and CDR2 YFSETQ come from the germline V gene. For the CDR3, the DNA is TGCGCCAGCAGCTTGGTCGGGACAGGGGTGTGGGAGCAGTACTTC. Translation gives CASSLVGTGVWEQYF.

The chain is built from TRBV11-1 and TRBJ1-1; weak D call: TRBD1 (6 bases). CDR1 is SGHAT and CDR2 is FQDESV in the germline V gene (reference sequence). The ends were cut back, 5 bases at V and 4 bases at J, with 14 bases in the middle. The CDR3 has 14 amino acids. DNA of the CDR3: TGTGCCAGCAGCCTGAGGGGGGGTAGCACTGAAGCTTTCTTT. This translates into CASSLRGGSTEAFF.

The V gene is TRBV27, the J gene TRBJ2-2; D unclear. CDR3 length: 13 residues. The ends were cut back, 6 bases at V and 4 bases at J, with 9 bases in the middle. CDR1 is MNHEY, CDR2 SMNVEV, per germline (reference sequence). The CDR3 is CASSLSSTGELFF. The DNA for the CDR3 is TGTGCCAGCAGCCTTAGCTCCACCGGGGAGCTGTTTTTT.

Here the CDR3 DNA reads TGTGCCAGCAGTCCCCGACAGGGGTTACGGATCTACAATGAGCAGTTCTTC. The encoded protein is CASSPRQGLRIYNEQFF. The V and J genes are TRBV6-6 and TRBJ2-1; 8 bases align to TRBD1. Germline V gene data show CDR1 as MNHNY and CDR2 as SVGAGI (reference sequence). The CDR3 loop spans 17 amino acids. V gave up 5 bases and J gave up 3 bases; unmatched junction bases: 12.

This clone was seen only once. The chain uses TRBV21-1 and TRBJ1-6; TRBD1 reflects the table's D call only, with no check against the DNA. TRBV21-1 is labeled a pseudogene. This CDR3 spans 16 amino acids. The CDR3 DNA follows: TGTGCCAGCATCCCGACAGGGGGCTCCTATAATTCACCCCTCCACTTT. The encoded protein is CASIPTGGSYNSPLHF.